This entry features one T cell receptor beta chain sequence. The antigen is undetermined. The data derive from a study of spatial heterogeneity in lung cancer. On the study more broadly: At a median of roughly two years after resection, follow-up PBMC samples were sequenced when available. Across the raw uncorrected reads, a unique TCR and UMI combination was observed, on average, more than ten times.

Time point: blood at routine non-recurrence follow-up after resection. In each case, whole RNA from tumor, nontumor lung or frozen PBMC was sequenced unsorted. TCRdb reanalysed the 5' RACE reads using MiXCR and keeps one entry per CDR3 protein. In the table there are 40,000 to 50,000 distinct CDR3 sequences, approximately 10% of which are singletons. Findings and caveats of the study: TCRs found ubiquitously expanded in tumor appeared in blood more at resection than at follow-up.

The sequence was collected from a female donor with early-stage non-small cell lung cancer. This specimen was PBMCs, taken at follow-up.

The CDR3 DNA reads as TGTGCCACCAGTGATCCCCCACGGACAGGGCAAAATACGCAGTATTTT. This encodes CATSDPPRTGQNTQYF. The rearrangement links TRBV24-1 to TRBJ2-3, with 8 bases lining up with TRBD1. With 3 bases clipped from V and 7 bases from J, the junction kept 11 bases outside the gene matches. The CDR3 runs to 16 residues. From germline, CDR1 is KGHDR and CDR2 SFDVKD.